One sample yielded the 28 T cell receptor beta chains listed below, sequenced in a study of molecular identifiers for immune sequencing clone quantification. TCRdb reanalysed the PCR reads using MiXCR and keeps one entry per CDR3 protein. In the table there are 62,000 or so distinct CDR3 sequences, approximately 18% of which are singletons. Sample: naive CD8+ T cells from blood, with Jurkat cell RNA spiked in. Subset reported: FACS-sorted CD8+CD4-CCR7+CD45RA+ naive T cells. Every receptor here comes from a human donor in good health. Some libraries in this study had Jurkat cell RNA spiked in.

As concerns this clonotype: A clone one base away is much larger, so this may be a read error. The chain employs TRBV13 and TRBJ1-3; tentatively, D is TRBD1 (5 bases). The CDR3 loop spans 14 amino acids. Germline CDR1 and CDR2: PRHDT and FYEKMQ (reference sequence). CDR3 amino acids: CASSFRDSGNTTYF. The CDR3 bases are TGTGCCAGCAGCTTCAGGGACTCTGGAAACACCACATATTTT. The entire variable domain, with the rest obtained from reference TRBV13 and TRBJ1-3, is as follows: AAGVIQSPRHLIKEKRETATLKCYPIPRHDTVYWYQQGPGQDPQFLISFYEKMQSDKGSIPDRFSAQQFSDYHSELNMSSLELGDSALYFCASSFRDSGNTTYFGEGSWLTVV.

A note on this clonotype: The conserved closing phenylalanine or tryptophan is absent in this CDR3, likely reflecting a read error. The genes are TRBV4-1 and TRBJ1-1; no firm D call. Trimming took 6 bases from V and 5 from J, leaving 10 bases between them. The germline V gene has CDR1 MGHRA and CDR2 YSYEKL. The CDR3 runs 12 residues. This chain's CDR3 is CASRGFGTEAFL. The CDR3 nucleotides read TGCGCCAGCAGGGGCTTCGGGACTGAAGCTTTCCTT.

This clonotype has only a few counts. The junction differs from germline at one of its ends, possibly a read error. The V gene is TRBV13, the J gene TRBJ1-1, with D perhaps TRBD1 (5 bases). The CDR3 loop spans 20 amino acids. Looked up from germline, CDR1 is PRHDT and CDR2 is FYEKMQ (reference sequence). The CDR3 reads CAGSVLDRTKVDGRNTEAFF. The CDR3 nucleotides are TGTGCCGGCAGCGTCTTAGACAGAACCAAAGTGGACGGACGGAACACTGAAGCTTTCTTT.

This clonotype was seen at least ten times. The rearrangement uses TRBV28 and TRBJ1-5; 7 nucleotides align to TRBD1. The CDR3 is 15 residues long. Germline values: CDR1 MDHEN, CDR2 SYDVKM. V trimming: 7 bases; J trimming: 5 bases; junction bases outside the gene matches: 11. The CDR3 nucleotides read TGTGCCAGCACCAGAGGACAGGAAGGAGATCAGCCCCAGCATTTT. This codes for CASTRGQEGDQPQHF.

This clonotype has a count of ten or more. The chain combines TRBV20-1 with TRBJ1-1; D is unresolved. This CDR3 is 13 amino acids long. Germline V lookup: CDR1 DFQATT, CDR2 SNEGSKA (reference sequence). Trimming took off 5 bases at V and 6 bases at J, with 16 bases between the two ends. DNA for the CDR3: TGCAGTGCTGTGAGATCCCAGATCCCTGAAGCTTTCTTT. Protein product: CSAVRSQIPEAFF.

This clonotype was found many times. In nucleotides, the CDR3 is TGCAGTGCTAGAGATCGACTAGCAGCTAGCACAGATACGCAGTATTTT. This codes for CSARDRLAASTDTQYF. This chain joins TRBV20-1 and TRBJ2-3; 7 bases agree with TRBD2. Germline CDR1 DFQATT, CDR2 SNEGSKA (reference sequence). The CDR3 runs to 16 residues. V gave up 0 bases and J gave up 0 bases; unmatched junction bases: 6.

This clonotype has ten or more counts. V and J are TRBV5-6 and TRBJ1-1; D not certain. Trimming pared 0 bases from V and 6 bases from J, leaving 9 bases between. The CDR3 totals 13 residues. Germline V gives CDR1 SGHDT, CDR2 YYEEEE. CDR3 nucleotide sequence: TGTGCCAGCAGCTTGGGACACCCTGCTGAAGCTTTCTTT. Translating gives CASSLGHPAEAFF. Together with reference TRBV5-6 and TRBJ1-1, the CDR3 gives the full variable domain: DAGVTQSPTHLIKTRGQQVTLRCSPKSGHDTVSWYQQALGQGPQFIFQYYEEEERQRGNFPDRFSGHQFPNYSSELNVNALLLGDSALYLCASSLGHPAEAFFGQGTRLTVV.

A note on this clonotype: One junction end disagrees with the germline gene, perhaps due to a read error. The chain is built from TRBV20-1 and TRBJ2-7; the match to TRBD1 covers 8 bases. Germline V CDR1 and CDR2: DFQATT, SNEGSKA (reference sequence). This CDR3 contains 14 residues. The CDR3 nucleotides are TGCGGTGCTATCAGGGGGCCGAGCTCCTACGAGCAGTACTTC. Amino acids: CGAIRGPSSYEQYF.

A few counts support this clonotype. The V and J genes are TRBV7-9 and TRBJ2-5, with D possibly TRBD2 on 6 matching bases. The germline V gene has CDR1 SEHNR and CDR2 FQNEAQ (reference sequence). The V end lost 0 bases, the J end lost 2 bases, and 7 bases lay between the germline ends. This CDR3 comprises 14 residues. The CDR3 DNA sequence: TGTGCCAGCAGCTTAGCGGCGGGGCAAGAGACCCAGTACTTC. It encodes CASSLAAGQETQYF.

This clonotype was detected only a few times. The chain recombines TRBV28 with TRBJ2-1, with 9 bases aligning to TRBD2. Germline CDR1 reads MDHEN; CDR2 reads SYDVKM. With V trimmed by 3 bases and J by 9 bases, 9 bases remained unmatched. The CDR3 runs to 15 residues. The CDR3 loop reads CASSFRREGRPEQFF. The CDR3 nucleotides are TGTGCCAGCAGTTTTCGGCGGGAGGGCCGGCCTGAGCAGTTCTTC.

The chain links TRBV6-5 to TRBJ2-3; TRBD2 matches at 9 bases. The CDR3 has 16 residues. Germline CDR1 and CDR2: MNHEY and SVGAGI. Trimming removed 6 bases from V and 4 bases from J; junction bases left unmatched: 11. The CDR3 nucleotides are TGTGCCAGCAGCGCTAACCAATGGACTAGCGCAGATACGCAGTATTTT. This translates into CASSANQWTSADTQYF.

The chain is built from TRBV19 and TRBJ2-1, with D perhaps matching TRBD2 (6 bases). CDR1 LNHDA and CDR2 SQIVND come from the germline V gene (reference sequence). This CDR3 is built from 14 residues. Trimming removed 1 base at V and 12 bases at J, with 16 bases between. In DNA form, the CDR3 reads TGTGCCAGTAGTATAGCTGGAGGGAAGTACCCGCAGTTCTTC. Protein: CASSIAGGKYPQFF.

The table lists this clonotype with many counts. This rearrangement joins TRBV7-3 to TRBJ2-1, with TRBD1 matching 7 bases. The CDR3 spans 15 residues. Unmatched junction bases numbered 2, after V lost 3 bases and J lost 0 bases. Germline V gives CDR1 SGHTA, CDR2 FQGTGA. The CDR3 here is CASSLTGPSYNEQFF. The DNA of the CDR3 is TGTGCCAGCAGCTTGACAGGGCCCTCCTACAATGAGCAGTTCTTC.

This clonotype was observed at least ten times. The chain carries TRBV20-1 and TRBJ2-3; perhaps TRBD2 as D (6 bases). The CDR3 spans 13 residues. Trimming removed 7 bases from V and 6 bases from J, with 17 bases in between. Germline CDR1 and CDR2: DFQATT and SNEGSKA (reference sequence). CDR3 sequence: CSVWAGLSDTQYF. The DNA of the CDR3 is TGCAGTGTTTGGGCGGGATTGTCGGATACGCAGTATTTT.

This clonotype was found many times. The V call is TRBV28, the J call TRBJ2-7, with D perhaps matching TRBD1 or TRBD2 (5 bases each). Between the trimmed V and J ends, which lost 6 bases and 6 bases, there was a span of 18 bases. The germline V gene has CDR1 MDHEN and CDR2 SYDVKM. The length of the CDR3 is 14 residues. CDR3 loop: CASRLGPELGEQYF. CDR3 DNA: TGTGCCAGCAGGCTGGGGCCCGAACTAGGCGAGCAGTACTTC.

This clonotype was seen at least ten times. J is TRBJ2-3 and V is TRBV6-2 or TRBV6-3; 16 bases align to TRBD2. CDR3 size: 17 residues. Unmatched junction bases numbered 8, after V lost 5 bases and J lost 6 bases. Germline V lookup: CDR1 MNHEY, CDR2 SVGEGT. CDR3 bases: TGTGCCAGCAGTCACCCGGGACTAGCGGGAGGGTCGGATACGCAGTATTTT. Its protein product is CASSHPGLAGGSDTQYF.

As for this clonotype: A much larger clone lies a single base off, so this may be a read error. The gene calls are TRBV13 and TRBJ2-5; 8 bases match TRBD1. Germline CDR1 PRHDT, CDR2 FYEKMQ (reference sequence). This CDR3 has 14 residues. This CDR3 reads CAISFRQGQETQYF. As DNA, the CDR3 is TGTGCCATCAGCTTTCGACAGGGGCAAGAGACCCAGTACTTC.

In this sample, this clonotype turned up many times. The chain combines TRBV7-8 with TRBJ2-2; TRBD1 matches at 10 bases. CDR3 length: 15 residues. V lost 3 bases and J lost 6; bases outside the gene matches: 4. Germline values: CDR1 SGHVS, CDR2 FQNEAQ. The CDR3 DNA reads as TGTGCCAGCAGCTTGCGACAGGGGGCATCCGGGGAGCTGTTTTTT. Its translation: CASSLRQGASGELFF.

This clonotype was picked up many times. The chain combines TRBV6-1 with TRBJ1-5; D gene ambiguous. V gave up 2 bases and J gave up 0 bases, with 11 bases separating them. CDR3 length: 16 residues. Germline loops: CDR1 MNHNS, CDR2 SASEGT. CDR3 loop: CASSELDPPSNQPQHF. In DNA form, the CDR3 reads TGTGCCAGCAGTGAACTAGACCCCCCTAGCAATCAGCCCCAGCATTTT.

Of note for this clonotype: A much bigger clone sits one base away, suggesting this may be a read error. The J gene is TRBJ1-5, the V gene TRBV27, with 7 bases fitting TRBD1. This CDR3 has 14 amino acids. The germline CDR1 and CDR2 sequences are MNHEY and SMNVEV (reference sequence). The CDR3: CAGRPQGINQPQHF. The DNA of the CDR3 is TGTGCCGGCAGACCACAGGGGATAAATCAGCCCCAGCATTTT.

This clonotype was counted many times. The CDR3 coding sequence is TGTGCCAGAAGCCACGCAAACCCGGCCTACACTGAAGCTTTCTTT. As protein: CARSHANPAYTEAFF. The rearrangement links TRBV5-3 to TRBJ1-1; D gene unclear. TRBV5-3 carries the ORF label, with uncertain function. The CDR3 extends over 15 amino acids. The ends were cut back, 4 bases at V and 3 bases at J, with 16 bases in the middle.

This clonotype was detected only a few times. CDR3 sequence reads: CASSLGEMNTEAFF. The CDR3 DNA sequence: TGTGCCAGTAGCCTCGGGGAGATGAACACTGAAGCTTTCTTT. The chain couples TRBV19 to TRBJ1-1, with D uncertain. Trimming took off 6 bases at V and 0 bases at J, with 11 bases between the two ends. Per germline, CDR1 LNHDA and CDR2 SQIVND (reference sequence). This CDR3 spans 14 amino acids.

This clonotype was detected many times. The chain combines TRBV20-1 with TRBJ2-7; 8 bases agree with TRBD2. V gave up 6 bases and J gave up 3 bases; unmatched junction bases: 19. Looked up from germline, CDR1 is DFQATT and CDR2 is SNEGSKA (reference sequence). The CDR3 has 17 residues. The CDR3 DNA sequence: TGCAGTGCGTCACCCACCGGGAACGGGACTAGAGACTACGAGCAGTACTTC. Amino acid sequence: CSASPTGNGTRDYEQYF.

Ten or more counts support this clonotype. The genes are TRBV6-6 and TRBJ1-1; the D gene is possibly TRBD1 (5 bases). CDR3 size: 15 residues. CDR1 is MNHNY and CDR2 is SVGAGI in the germline V gene (reference sequence). V lost 5 bases to trimming and J lost 0 bases, with 13 bases between them. The CDR3 nucleotides read TGTGCCAGCAGTACGGGGCCACTAGTGAACACTGAAGCTTTCTTT. It translates to CASSTGPLVNTEAFF.

This clonotype was detected many times. The genes are TRBV28 and TRBJ2-5; 10 bases line up with TRBD2. The V gene end was trimmed by 0 bases and the J gene end by 1 base; junction bases not matched to a gene: 2. Per germline, CDR1 MDHEN and CDR2 SYDVKM. The length of the CDR3 is 16 residues. CDR3 in amino acids: CASSLWLAGAQETQYF. The CDR3 region has the DNA TGTGCCAGCAGTTTATGGCTAGCGGGGGCCCAAGAGACCCAGTACTTC. The full variable domain, rest sourced from reference TRBV28 and TRBJ2-5, is DVKVTQSSRYLVKRTGEKVFLECVQDMDHENMFWYRQDPGLGLRLIYFSYDVKMKEKGDIPEGYSVSREKKERFSLILESASTNQTSMYLCASSLWLAGAQETQYFGPGTRLLVL.

This clonotype was seen repeatedly, ten times or more. The chain recombines TRBV29-1 with TRBJ2-3; 11 bases are shared with TRBD2. This CDR3 spans 16 amino acids. Unmatched junction bases numbered 7, after V lost 2 bases and J lost 3 bases. Germline lookup yields CDR1 SQVTM and CDR2 ANQGSEA. CDR3 coding DNA: TGCAGCGTTGAACCGACTAGCGGGGTGGGGACAGATACGCAGTATTTT. As protein: CSVEPTSGVGTDTQYF.

This clonotype has ten or more counts. The rearrangement joins TRBV27 to TRBJ1-5; TRBD1 matches 7 bases. There are 16 residues in the CDR3. Losses at the gene ends were 5 bases for V and 0 bases for J; bases not matched to a gene: 7. Per germline, CDR1 MNHEY and CDR2 SMNVEV (reference sequence). The CDR3 protein is CASSQTGPYSNQPQHF. The CDR3 nucleotides read TGTGCCAGCAGTCAGACAGGGCCTTATAGCAATCAGCCCCAGCATTTT.

Turning to this clonotype: A read error may explain this, as a much larger clone is one base away. Here the CDR3 omits its conserved ending phenylalanine or tryptophan, so a read error is the likely source. The CDR3 nucleotides are TGTGCCACCAGTGAACAAACTAGCGGCCAAGAGACCCAGTACTAC. Amino acid sequence: CATSEQTSGQETQYY. V and J are TRBV24-1 and TRBJ2-5, with TRBD2 matching 8 bases. The length of the CDR3 is 15 residues. Germline V CDR1 and CDR2: KGHDR, SFDVKD. After removal of 4 bases from V and 1 base from J, the junction contained 4 bases not matched to a gene.